This T cell receptor beta chain appears in the sequencing data of a study of graft-versus-host responses after intestinal transplantation. At the level of the study: Anti-thymocyte globulin induction preceded two to three years of tacrolimus and steroid maintenance in all recipients. Study observations and caveats: The study associated peak circulating GvH clone levels with early post-transplant HvG declines. In patients with graft-donor T cell macrochimerism, allograft graft-versus-host to host-versus-graft clonal ratios were high. Recipient-marrow GvH clones were detected, some having first appeared in ileum or blood.

Sequencing used immunoSEQ multiplex PCR; TCRdb keeps in-frame clones, though not all of them. Here the sample spans fewer than 85,000 clones, about 90% being singletons. Germline CDR1 reads SNHLY; CDR2 reads FYNNEI. V lost 6 bases to trimming and J lost 1 base, with 9 bases between them. This CDR3 comprises 13 residues. Comments on this clone: Its antigen is as yet unknown.

This receptor was taken from a human donor who received an intestinal transplant. The sequences come from unstimulated CD8+ T cells sorted from spleen or lymph node cells, collected before intestinal transplant. The chain employs TRBV2 and TRBJ1-1, with unresolved D. For the CDR3, the DNA is TGTGCCAGCAGAAAAACAGCGAACACTGAAGCTTTCTTT. Translation: CASRKTANTEAFF.